The T cell receptor (beta chain) under discussion was sequenced for a study of OX40 agonist ivuxolimab in advanced cancers. Study-wide findings and caveats: Clonal expansion was seen in CD4+ and CD8+ blood T cells by week 6 at 0.1 to 3.0 mg/kg.

Libraries were prepared by immunoSEQ multiplex PCR; TCRdb keeps only in-frame clonotypes and omits some of them. Of 50,000 to 85,000 clones in the sample, roughly 87% were seen once. Regarding this clone: Its antigen is as yet unknown.

The CDR3 runs 13 residues. CDR1 and CDR2 from the germline V gene are SGHAT and FQNNGV. V lost 1 base, J lost 9 bases, and 10 bases lay in between. No patient had autoimmune disease or received systemic immunosuppression. This chain links TRBV11-2 with TRBJ2-1; possibly TRBD1 or TRBD2 for D (5 bases each). The sequences come from CD4+ or CD8+ T cells sorted from blood, collected in a trial of the OX40 agonist ivuxolimab. The receptor was isolated from an adult with an advanced solid tumor such as melanoma, head and neck, liver or kidney cancer. The CDR3 protein is CASSLVGGGEQFF. The CDR3 nucleotides read TGTGCCAGCAGCTTAGTGGGTGGGGGTGAGCAGTTCTTC.